This TCR beta chain was sequenced in a study of blood T cell repertoires in COVID-19. Study overall: There were acute and convalescent COVID-19 samples, and they came from the United States, Italy and Spain. T cells, B-cell-depleted T cells, or PBMCs supplied cDNA or gDNA.

Authors' methods: Reference gene primers were amplified, and this amplification served to estimate nucleated cell counts. Sequencing used immunoSEQ multiplex PCR; TCRdb keeps in-frame clones, though not all of them. The D gene and trimming were derived from the DNA, and the V and J assignments and clone size from that table. The sample holds around 150,000 clones, over 65% seen once. V lost 7 bases to trimming and J lost 8 bases, with 20 bases between them. This CDR3 spans 15 amino acids. Germline lookup yields CDR1 LNHDA and CDR2 SQIVND (reference sequence). Sample: peripheral blood. The TCR sequence derives from a man between 70 and 80 years old with acute or convalescent COVID-19. The chain couples TRBV19 to TRBJ2-2, with D tentatively TRBD2 (5 bases). The CDR3 spells CASTASDSRWGELFF. The CDR3 coding sequence is TGTGCCAGTACTGCTTCGGACTCCAGGTGGGGGGAGCTGTTTTTT.